This T cell receptor (beta chain) was identified in a study of blood T cell repertoires in COVID-19. A note on this clone: The sample holds other DNA sequences that translate to the same CDR3.

Original analysis: Scientists estimated how many nucleated cells there were by amplifying reference gene primers. TCRdb's table, derived via immunoSEQ multiplex PCR, lists solely in-frame clones and lacks some. V, J and clone size are taken as reported in that table, and D and trimming were inferred from the DNA itself. The sample consists of 80,000 or so clones, about 90% of them appearing once. Looked up from germline, CDR1 is LNHDA and CDR2 is SQIVND (reference sequence). This CDR3 contains 15 residues. V gave up 6 bases and J gave up 3 bases; unmatched junction bases: 4. This sequence was found in a woman between 45 and 65 years old in a cohort sampled during active COVID-19. Sequenced sample: peripheral blood. The V call is TRBV19, the J call TRBJ2-7; 14 nucleotides match TRBD2. CDR3 DNA: TGTGCCAGTAGCAGACTAGCGGGAGGGGACTACGAGCAGTACTTC. It codes for CASSRLAGGDYEQYF.